Included here is one T cell receptor (beta chain) sequence, with context. The antigen is unknown. The entry originates in a study of response to subunit inactivated influenza vaccine. Study-level results: After each seasonal influenza vaccination, few new T cells are recruited, the authors suggested.

TCRdb called the RT-PCR reads again in MiXCR, with one record for every CDR3 protein. The sample holds fewer than 700,000 distinct CDR3 sequences; approximately 13% are singletons and the top ten take about an eighth. CDR1 is SGHDT and CDR2 is YYEEEE in the germline V gene. This CDR3 comprises 12 residues. Between the trimmed V and J ends, which lost 8 bases and 5 bases, there was a span of 14 bases. The source is a man aged 50-60 years who received an inactivated influenza vaccine. The rearrangement uses TRBV5-6 and TRBJ2-7; D tentatively fits TRBD1 or TRBD2 (5 bases each). Sequences were derived from PBMCs from blood, sampled about 40 days after vaccination. The CDR3 here is CASRDVLNEQYF. As DNA, the CDR3 is TGTGCCAGTCGGGACGTGCTAAACGAGCAGTACTTC.